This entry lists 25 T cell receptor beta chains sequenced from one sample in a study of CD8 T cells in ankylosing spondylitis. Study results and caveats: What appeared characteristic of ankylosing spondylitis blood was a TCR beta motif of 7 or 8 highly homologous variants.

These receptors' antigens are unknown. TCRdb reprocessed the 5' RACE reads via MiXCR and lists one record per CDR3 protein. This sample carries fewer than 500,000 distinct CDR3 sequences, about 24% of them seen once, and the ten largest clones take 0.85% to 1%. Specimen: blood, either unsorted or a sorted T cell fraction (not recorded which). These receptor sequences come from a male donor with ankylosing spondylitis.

Here the CDR3 DNA reads TGCGCCAGCAGCCCCCAAGGGGCGTTGGGTCAGCCCCAGCATTTT. Protein sequence: CASSPQGALGQPQHF. V gene TRBV5-1 combines with J gene TRBJ1-5; possibly TRBD1 for D (5 bases). Germline V CDR1 and CDR2: SGHRS, YFSETQ. V lost 4 bases to trimming and J lost 6 bases, with 17 bases between them. The CDR3 extends over 15 amino acids.

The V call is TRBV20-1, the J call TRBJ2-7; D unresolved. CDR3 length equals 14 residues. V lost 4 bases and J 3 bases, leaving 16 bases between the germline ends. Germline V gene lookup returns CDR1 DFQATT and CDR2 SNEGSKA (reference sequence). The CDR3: CSATVGPPLYEQYF. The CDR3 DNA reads TGCAGTGCTACAGTAGGGCCGCCGCTCTACGAGCAGTACTTC.

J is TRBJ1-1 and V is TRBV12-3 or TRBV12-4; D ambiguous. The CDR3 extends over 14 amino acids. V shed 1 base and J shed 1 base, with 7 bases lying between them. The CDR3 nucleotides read TGTGCCAGCAGTTTAGTCCAAACGAACACTGAAGCTTTCTTT. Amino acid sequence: CASSLVQTNTEAFF.

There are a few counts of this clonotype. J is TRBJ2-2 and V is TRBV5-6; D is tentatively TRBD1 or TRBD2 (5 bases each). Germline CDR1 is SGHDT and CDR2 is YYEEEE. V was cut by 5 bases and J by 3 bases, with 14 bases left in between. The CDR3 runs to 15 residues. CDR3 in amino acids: CASRMTGGDTGELFF. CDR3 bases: TGTGCCAGCAGGATGACTGGGGGAGACACCGGGGAGCTGTTTTTT. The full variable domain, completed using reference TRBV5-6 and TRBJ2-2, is DAGVTQSPTHLIKTRGQQVTLRCSPKSGHDTVSWYQQALGQGPQFIFQYYEEEERQRGNFPDRFSGHQFPNYSSELNVNALLLGDSALYLCASRMTGGDTGELFFGEGSRLTVL.

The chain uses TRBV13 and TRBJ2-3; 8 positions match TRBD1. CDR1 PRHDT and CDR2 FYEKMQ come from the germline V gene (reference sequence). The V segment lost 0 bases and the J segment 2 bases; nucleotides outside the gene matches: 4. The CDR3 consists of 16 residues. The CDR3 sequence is CASSLGSGQVTDTQYF. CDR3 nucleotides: TGTGCCAGCAGCTTAGGCTCGGGACAGGTCACAGATACGCAGTATTTT. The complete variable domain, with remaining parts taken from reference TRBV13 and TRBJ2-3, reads AAGVIQSPRHLIKEKRETATLKCYPIPRHDTVYWYQQGPGQDPQFLISFYEKMQSDKGSIPDRFSAQQFSDYHSELNMSSLELGDSALYFCASSLGSGQVTDTQYFGPGTRLTVL.

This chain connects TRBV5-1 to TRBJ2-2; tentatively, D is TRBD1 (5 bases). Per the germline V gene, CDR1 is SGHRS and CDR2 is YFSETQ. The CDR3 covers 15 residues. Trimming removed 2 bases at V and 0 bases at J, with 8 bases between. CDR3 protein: CASSFRRANTGELFF. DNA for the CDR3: TGCGCCAGCAGCTTTCGCAGGGCGAACACCGGGGAGCTGTTTTTT.

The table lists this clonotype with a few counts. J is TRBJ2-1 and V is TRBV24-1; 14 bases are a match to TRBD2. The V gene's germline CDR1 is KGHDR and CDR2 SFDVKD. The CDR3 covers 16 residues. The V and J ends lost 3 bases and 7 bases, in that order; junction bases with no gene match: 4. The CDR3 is CATSDAGLAGGNEQFF. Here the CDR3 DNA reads TGTGCCACCAGTGATGCCGGACTAGCGGGAGGAAATGAGCAGTTCTTC.

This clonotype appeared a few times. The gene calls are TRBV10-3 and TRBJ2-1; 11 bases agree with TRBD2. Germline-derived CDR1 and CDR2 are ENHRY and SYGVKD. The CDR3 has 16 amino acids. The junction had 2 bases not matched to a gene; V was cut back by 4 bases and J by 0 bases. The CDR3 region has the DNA TGTGCCATCAGTGGACTAGCGGGAACCTCCTACAATGAGCAGTTCTTC. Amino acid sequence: CAISGLAGTSYNEQFF.

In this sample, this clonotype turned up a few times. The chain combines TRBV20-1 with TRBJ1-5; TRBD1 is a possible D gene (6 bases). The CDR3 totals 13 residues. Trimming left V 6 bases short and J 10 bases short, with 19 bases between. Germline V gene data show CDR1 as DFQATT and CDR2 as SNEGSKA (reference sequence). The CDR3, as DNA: TGCAGTGCAGAAACAGGGTTACGGGGCCCCCAGCATTTT. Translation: CSAETGLRGPQHF.

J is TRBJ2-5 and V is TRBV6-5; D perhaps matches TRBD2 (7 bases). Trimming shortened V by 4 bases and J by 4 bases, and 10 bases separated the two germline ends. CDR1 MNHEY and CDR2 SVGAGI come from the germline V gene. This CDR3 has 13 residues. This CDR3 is CASSWGGGETQYF. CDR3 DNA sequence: TGTGCCAGCAGTTGGGGAGGGGGAGAGACCCAGTACTTC.

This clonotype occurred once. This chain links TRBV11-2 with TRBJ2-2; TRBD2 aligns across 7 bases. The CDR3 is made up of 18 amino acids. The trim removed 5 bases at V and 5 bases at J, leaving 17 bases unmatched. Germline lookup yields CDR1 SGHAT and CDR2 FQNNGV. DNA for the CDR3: TGTGCCAGCAGCGAAGACACAGGCGGGAGCGGGTGGACCGGGGAGCTGTTTTTT. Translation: CASSEDTGGSGWTGELFF.

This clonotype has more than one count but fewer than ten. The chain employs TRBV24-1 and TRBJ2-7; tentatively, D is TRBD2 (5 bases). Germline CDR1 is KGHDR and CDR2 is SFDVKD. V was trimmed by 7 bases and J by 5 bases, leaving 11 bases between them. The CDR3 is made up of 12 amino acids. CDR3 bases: TGTGCCACCAGGTCCCTCGGGGACGAGCAGTACTTC. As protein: CATRSLGDEQYF.

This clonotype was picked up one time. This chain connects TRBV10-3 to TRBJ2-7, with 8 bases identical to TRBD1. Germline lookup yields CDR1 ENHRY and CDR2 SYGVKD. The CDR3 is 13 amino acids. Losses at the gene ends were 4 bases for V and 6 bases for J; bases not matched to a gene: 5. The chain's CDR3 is CAISGLQGGEQYV. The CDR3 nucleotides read TGTGCCATCAGTGGATTACAGGGGGGCGAGCAGTACGTC.

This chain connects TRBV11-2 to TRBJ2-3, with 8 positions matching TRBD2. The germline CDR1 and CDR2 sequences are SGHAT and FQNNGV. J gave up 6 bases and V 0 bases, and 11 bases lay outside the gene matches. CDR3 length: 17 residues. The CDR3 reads CASSLEAGSSGGDTQYF. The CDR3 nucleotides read TGTGCCAGCAGCTTAGAAGCGGGAAGCTCGGGAGGGGATACGCAGTATTTT.

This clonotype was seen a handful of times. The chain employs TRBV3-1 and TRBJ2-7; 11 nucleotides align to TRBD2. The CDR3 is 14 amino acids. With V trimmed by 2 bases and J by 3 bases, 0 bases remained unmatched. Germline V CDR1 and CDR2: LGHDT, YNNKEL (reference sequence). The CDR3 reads CASSQTSGSYEQYV. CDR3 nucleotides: TGTGCCAGCAGCCAAACTAGCGGGAGCTACGAGCAGTACGTC.

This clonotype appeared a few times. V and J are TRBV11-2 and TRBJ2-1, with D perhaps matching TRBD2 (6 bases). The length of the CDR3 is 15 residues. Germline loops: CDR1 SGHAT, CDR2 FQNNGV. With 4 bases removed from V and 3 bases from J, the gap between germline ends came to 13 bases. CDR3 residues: CASSSPGRDYNEQFF. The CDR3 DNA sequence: TGTGCCAGCAGCTCTCCCGGGCGGGACTACAATGAGCAGTTCTTC.

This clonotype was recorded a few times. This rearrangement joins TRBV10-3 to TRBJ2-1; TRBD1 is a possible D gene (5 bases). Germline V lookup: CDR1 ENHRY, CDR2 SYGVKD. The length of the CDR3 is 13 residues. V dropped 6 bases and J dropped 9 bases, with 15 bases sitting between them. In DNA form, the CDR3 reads TGTGCCATCAGAGACGGTAGGGGCGGTGAGCAGTTCTTC. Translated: CAIRDGRGGEQFF.

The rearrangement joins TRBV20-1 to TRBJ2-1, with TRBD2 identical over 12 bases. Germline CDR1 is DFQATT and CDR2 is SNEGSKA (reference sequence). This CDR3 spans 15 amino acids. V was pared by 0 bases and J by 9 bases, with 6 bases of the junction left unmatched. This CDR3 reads CSARDLTSGRFEQFF. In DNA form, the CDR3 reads TGCAGTGCTAGAGATCTCACTAGCGGGAGGTTTGAGCAGTTCTTC.

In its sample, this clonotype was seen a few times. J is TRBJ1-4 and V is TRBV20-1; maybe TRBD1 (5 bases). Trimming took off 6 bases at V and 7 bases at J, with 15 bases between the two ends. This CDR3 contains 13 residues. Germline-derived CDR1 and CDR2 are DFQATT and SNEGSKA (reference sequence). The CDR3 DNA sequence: TGCAGTGCGAGGGACCTGGGGACTGAAAAACTGTTTTTT. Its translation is CSARDLGTEKLFF.

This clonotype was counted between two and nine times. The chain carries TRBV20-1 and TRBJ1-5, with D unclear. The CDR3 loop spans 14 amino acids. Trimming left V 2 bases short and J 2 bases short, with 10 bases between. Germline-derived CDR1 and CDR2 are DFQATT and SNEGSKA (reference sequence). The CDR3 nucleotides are TGCAGTGCTAGACCCATCGGGGGCAATCAGCCCCAGCATTTT. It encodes CSARPIGGNQPQHF.

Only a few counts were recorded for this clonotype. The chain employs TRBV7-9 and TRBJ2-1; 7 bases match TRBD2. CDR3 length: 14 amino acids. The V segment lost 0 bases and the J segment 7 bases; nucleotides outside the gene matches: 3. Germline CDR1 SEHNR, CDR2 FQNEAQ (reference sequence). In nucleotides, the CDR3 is TGTGCCAGCAGCTTAGCCGGGAGGCAGAATGAGCAGTTCTTC. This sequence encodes CASSLAGRQNEQFF.

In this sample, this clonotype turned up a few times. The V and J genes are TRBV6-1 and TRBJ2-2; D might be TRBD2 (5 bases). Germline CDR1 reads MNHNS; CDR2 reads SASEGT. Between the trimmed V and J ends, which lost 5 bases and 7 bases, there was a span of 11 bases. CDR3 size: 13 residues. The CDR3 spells CASSPPAGGELFF. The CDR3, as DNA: TGTGCCAGCAGTCCCCCGGCGGGCGGGGAGCTGTTTTTT.

Here the CDR3 reads CASIRTEAGNTEAFF. Written as DNA, the CDR3 is TGTGCCAGCATCCGAACCGAGGCAGGGAACACTGAAGCTTTCTTT. V and J are TRBV12-3 or TRBV12-4 and TRBJ1-1; D gene uncertain. This CDR3 region has 15 residues. V was cut by 7 bases and J by 1 base, with 16 bases left in between.

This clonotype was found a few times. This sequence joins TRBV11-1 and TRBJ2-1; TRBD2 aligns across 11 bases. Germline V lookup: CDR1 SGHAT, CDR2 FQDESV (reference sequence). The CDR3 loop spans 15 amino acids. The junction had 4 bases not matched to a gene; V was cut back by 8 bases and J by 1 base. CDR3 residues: CASGRTSGSYNEQFF. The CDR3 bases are TGTGCCAGCGGACGGACTAGCGGGTCCTACAATGAGCAGTTCTTC. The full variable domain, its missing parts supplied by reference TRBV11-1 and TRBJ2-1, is EAEVAQSPRYKITEKSQAVAFWCDPISGHATLYWYRQILGQGPELLVQFQDESVVDDSQLPKDRFSAERLKGVDSTLKIQPAELGDSAMYLCASGRTSGSYNEQFFGPGTRLTVL.

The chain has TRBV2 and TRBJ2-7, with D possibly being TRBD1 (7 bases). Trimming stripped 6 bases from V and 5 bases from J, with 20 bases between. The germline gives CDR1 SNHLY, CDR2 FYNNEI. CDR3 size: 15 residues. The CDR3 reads CASRLPGAGGDEQYF. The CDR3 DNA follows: TGTGCCAGCAGGCTTCCGGGGGCAGGGGGAGACGAGCAGTACTTC. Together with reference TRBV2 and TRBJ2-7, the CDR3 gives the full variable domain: EPEVTQTPSHQVTQMGQEVILRCVPISNHLYFYWYRQILGQKVEFLVSFYNNEISEKSEIFDDQFSVERPDGSNFTLKIRSTKLEDSAMYFCASRLPGAGGDEQYFGPGTRLTVT.